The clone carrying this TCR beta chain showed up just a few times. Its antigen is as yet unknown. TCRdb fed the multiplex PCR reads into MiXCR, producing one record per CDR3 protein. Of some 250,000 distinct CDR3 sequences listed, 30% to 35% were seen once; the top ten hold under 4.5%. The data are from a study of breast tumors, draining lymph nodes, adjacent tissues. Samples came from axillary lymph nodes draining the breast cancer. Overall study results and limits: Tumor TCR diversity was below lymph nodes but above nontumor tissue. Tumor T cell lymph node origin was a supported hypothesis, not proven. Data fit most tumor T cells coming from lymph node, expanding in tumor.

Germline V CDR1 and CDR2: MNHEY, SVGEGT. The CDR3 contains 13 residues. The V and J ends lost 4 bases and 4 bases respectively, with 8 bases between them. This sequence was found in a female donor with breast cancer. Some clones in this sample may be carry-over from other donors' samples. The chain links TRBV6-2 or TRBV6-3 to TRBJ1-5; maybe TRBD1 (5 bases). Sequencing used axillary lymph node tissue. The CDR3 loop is CASSFPGNQPQHF. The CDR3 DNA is TGTGCCAGCAGTTTCCCAGGGAATCAGCCCCAGCATTTT.